A selection of T cell receptor beta chains follows, all from one sample in a study of blood T cell repertoires in COVID-19. Only in-frame clones appear in the TCRdb table, and some are missing; sequencing was by immunoSEQ multiplex PCR. The data contain 390,000 or so clones, about nine tenths of them singletons. The sample consisted of peripheral blood. The receptors originated from a woman aged 25-40 years with active or convalescent COVID-19. Both conserved end residues are part of each CDR3. The D gene is left open where the match is weak. Part of the rows lack a size; the others show once, few, many or a class for expanded clones.

TRBD1 TRBJ2-7 TRBV9 - TGTGCCAGCAGCGTAGCCGGGACAGCCTACGAGCAGTACTTC CASSVAGTAYEQYF
- TRBJ2-1 TRBV21-1 - TGTGCCAGCAGCGCCTTCAGGGGGAATTACAATGAGCAGTTCTTC CASSAFRGNYNEQFF
- TRBJ1-1 TRBV19 - TGTGCCAGTAGTATAGGTTGGGGAGGCGAAGCTTTCTTT CASSIGWGGEAFF
TRBD1 TRBJ1-3 TRBV10-3 - TGTGCCATCAGTGCGTTGTTGACAGGGCAGGCTGGAAACACCATATATTTT CAISALLTGQAGNTIYF
- TRBJ1-4 TRBV9 once TGTGCCAGCAGCGTAGAAGGGACATTGGATGAAAAACTGTTTTTT CASSVEGTLDEKLFF
TRBD2 TRBJ2-5 TRBV2 - TGTGCCAGCAGTACAATAGCGGGGGGCATTCAAGAGACCCAGTACTTC CASSTIAGGIQETQYF
- TRBJ2-3 TRBV27 - TGTGCCAGCAGCCAAGGGGCGTTTGGGGCAGATACGCAGTATTTT CASSQGAFGADTQYF
TRBD1 TRBJ1-6 TRBV3-1/TRBV3-2 - TGTGCCAGCAGCTCCGGGACAGATAATTCACCCCTCCACTTT CASSSGTDNSPLHF
- TRBJ1-2 TRBV6-1 - TGTGCCAGCAGTGAATATGTAGGGGGGGAACTCTATGGCTACACCTTC CASSEYVGGELYGYTF
TRBD1 TRBJ2-3 TRBV5-1 - TGCGCCAGCAGCTTGGTTGGACAGGGTACAACAGATACGCAGTATTTT CASSLVGQGTTDTQYF
TRBD2 TRBJ2-3 TRBV19 - TGTGCCAGTAGTATCGTCCCGGCTAGCGGGAGTATGTATTTT CASSIVPASGSMYF
- TRBJ2-2 TRBV24-1 - TGTGCCACCAGTGATCGGACCCCCGGGGGAACCGGGGAGCTGTTTTTT CATSDRTPGGTGELFF
- TRBJ2-1 TRBV7-2 - TGTGCCAGCAGCTTAGCCTCGAGCTCCTACAATGAGCAGTTCTTC CASSLASSSYNEQFF
- TRBJ1-3 TRBV4-1 - TGCGCCAGCAGCCGAACAGGCTTAGACTCTGGAAACACCATATATTTT CASSRTGLDSGNTIYF
- TRBJ2-7 TRBV3-1/TRBV3-2 - TGTGCCAGCAGCCCGCGAGGTTCCCACGAGCAGTACTTC CASSPRGSHEQYF
- TRBJ1-3 TRBV18 once TGTGCCAGCTCCCGCGAGGGGGTAACCCTTGGCTCTGGAAACACCATATATTTT CASSREGVTLGSGNTIYF